The source of this T cell receptor (beta chain) is a study of T cell clones after liver transplantation. About the research overall: In this trial, immunosuppression withdrawal was attempted within 2 years of liver transplant.

TCRdb's table, derived via immunoSEQ multiplex PCR, lists solely in-frame clones and lacks some. The sample includes roughly 50,000 clones, approximately 84% of them seen just once. Only one count was recorded for this clone. The sequence derives from a human donor who received a liver transplant. The sample consisted of CD4+ T cells from blood, taken before liver transplant.

In DNA, the CDR3 is TGTGCCAGCCACTTAACGGGCAATCAGCCCCAGCATTTT. It translates to CASHLTGNQPQHF. The V gene is TRBV6-1, the J gene TRBJ1-5; D call uncertain. The germline gives CDR1 MNHNS, CDR2 SASEGT. Trimming removed 8 bases at V and 2 bases at J, with 10 bases between. The CDR3 has 13 amino acids.